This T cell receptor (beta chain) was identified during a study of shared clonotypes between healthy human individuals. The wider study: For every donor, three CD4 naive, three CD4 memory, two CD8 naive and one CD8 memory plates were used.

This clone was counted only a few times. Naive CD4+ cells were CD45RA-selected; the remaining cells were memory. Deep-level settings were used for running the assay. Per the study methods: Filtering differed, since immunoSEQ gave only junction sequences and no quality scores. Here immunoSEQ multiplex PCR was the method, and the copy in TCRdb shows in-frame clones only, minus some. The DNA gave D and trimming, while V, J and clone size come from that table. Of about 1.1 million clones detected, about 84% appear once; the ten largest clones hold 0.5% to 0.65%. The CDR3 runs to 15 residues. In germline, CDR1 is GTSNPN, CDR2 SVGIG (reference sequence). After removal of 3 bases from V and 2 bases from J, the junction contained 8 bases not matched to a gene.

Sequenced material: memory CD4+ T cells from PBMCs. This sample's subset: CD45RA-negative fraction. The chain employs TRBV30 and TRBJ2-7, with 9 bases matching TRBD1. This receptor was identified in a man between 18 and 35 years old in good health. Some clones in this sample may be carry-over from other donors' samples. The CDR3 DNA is TGTGCCTGGAGCGGCAACCGGGACAGGGCCTACGAGCAGTACTTC. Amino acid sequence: CAWSGNRDRAYEQYF.